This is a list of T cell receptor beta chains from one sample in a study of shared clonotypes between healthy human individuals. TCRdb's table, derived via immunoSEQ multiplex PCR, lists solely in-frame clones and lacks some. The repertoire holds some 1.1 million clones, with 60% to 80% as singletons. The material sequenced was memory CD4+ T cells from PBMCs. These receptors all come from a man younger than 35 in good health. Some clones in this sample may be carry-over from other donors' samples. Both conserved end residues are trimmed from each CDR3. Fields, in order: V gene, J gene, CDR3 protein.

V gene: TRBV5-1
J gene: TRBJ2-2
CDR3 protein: ASSLFSQSDGELF

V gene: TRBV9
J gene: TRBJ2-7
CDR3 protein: ASSVESGAGAYEQY

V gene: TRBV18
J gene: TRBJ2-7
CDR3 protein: ASSPPTSGAFYEQY

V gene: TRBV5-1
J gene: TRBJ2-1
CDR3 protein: ASSDTRLMQF

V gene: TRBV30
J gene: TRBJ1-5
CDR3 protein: AWSVSNQPQH

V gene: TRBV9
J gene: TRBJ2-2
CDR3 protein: ASSVVGRASEKNTGELF

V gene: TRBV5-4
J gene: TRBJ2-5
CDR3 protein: ASTLTSGRAQETQY

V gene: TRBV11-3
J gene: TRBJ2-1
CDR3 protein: ASSPSSGSYNEQF

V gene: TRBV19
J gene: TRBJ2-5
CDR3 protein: ASRAGETQY

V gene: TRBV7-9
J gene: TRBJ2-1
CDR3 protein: ASCRSAGPHNEQF

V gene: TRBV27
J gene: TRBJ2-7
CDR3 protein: ASSAGTGGRYEQY

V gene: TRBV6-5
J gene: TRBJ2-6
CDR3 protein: ASSLDHSGANVLT

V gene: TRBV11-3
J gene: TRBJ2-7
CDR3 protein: ASSPGGAFYEQY

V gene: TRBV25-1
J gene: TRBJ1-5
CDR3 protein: ASSEFGPLTNQPQH

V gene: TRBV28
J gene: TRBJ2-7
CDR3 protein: ASSLEGPYEQY

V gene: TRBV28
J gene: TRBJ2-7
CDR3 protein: ASSIGGYEQY

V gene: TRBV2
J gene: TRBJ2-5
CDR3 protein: ASGSSGRGETQY

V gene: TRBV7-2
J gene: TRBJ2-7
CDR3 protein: ASSLDGTGSIYEQY

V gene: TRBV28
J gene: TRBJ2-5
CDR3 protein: ASSIVEGAQTQY

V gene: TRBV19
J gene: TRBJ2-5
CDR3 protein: ASSRDRGETQY

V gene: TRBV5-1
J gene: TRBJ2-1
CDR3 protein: ASSFEGLPGDEQF

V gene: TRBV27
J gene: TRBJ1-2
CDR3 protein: ASSFIPRAVYGYT

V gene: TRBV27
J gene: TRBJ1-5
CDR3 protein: ASSSGGDGMPQH

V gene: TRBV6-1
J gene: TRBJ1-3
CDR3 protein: ASTSLNHGNTIY

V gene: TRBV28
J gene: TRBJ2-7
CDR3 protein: ASSYGGKYEQY

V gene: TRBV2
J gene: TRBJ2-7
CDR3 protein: ASRLLGQSYEQY